These 25 T cell receptor beta chains were sequenced from one sample in a study of blood T cell repertoires in COVID-19. Repertoires were generated with immunoSEQ multiplex PCR, while TCRdb's copy carries only in-frame clones and drops some. Of tens of thousands of clones in the sample, 75% to 80% were seen once. Sequencing input: peripheral blood. All receptors come from a woman aged 55-69 years with acute or convalescent COVID-19.

This chain connects TRBV9 to TRBJ1-6; the D gene is possibly TRBD1 (5 bases). The CDR3 loop spans 15 amino acids. The germline V gene encodes CDR1 SGDLS and CDR2 YYNGEE. V gave up 3 bases and J gave up 7 bases, with 14 bases separating them. DNA of the CDR3: TGTGCCAGCAGCGGCCGGGACTATGAAAATTCACCCCTCCACTTT. This gives the protein CASSGRDYENSPLHF.

This sequence joins TRBV20-1 and TRBJ2-1; D gene ambiguous. The ends were cut back, 3 bases at V and 6 bases at J, with 6 bases in the middle. Looked up from germline, CDR1 is DFQATT and CDR2 is SNEGSKA (reference sequence). CDR3 length: 11 residues. The CDR3 bases are TGCAGTGCTAGCTTAGTCAATGAGCAGTTCTTC. The encoded protein is CSASLVNEQFF.

The CDR3 reads CASSPETAGQGAFF. CDR3 nucleotides: TGTGCCAGCTCACCGGAGACGGCGGGACAGGGGGCTTTCTTT. The chain recombines TRBV18 with TRBJ1-1; 10 bases fit TRBD1. The V gene's germline CDR1 is KGHSH and CDR2 LQKENI. The CDR3 is made up of 14 amino acids. The J segment lost 11 bases and the V segment lost 3 bases, leaving 9 bases of the junction unmatched.

By share, this clone counts as medium-sized. The J gene is TRBJ1-5, the V gene TRBV28, with D maybe TRBD1 (5 bases). V was cut by 1 base and J by 1 base, with 8 bases left in between. Germline V gene data show CDR1 as MDHEN and CDR2 as SYDVKM. The CDR3 is made up of 15 amino acids. CDR3 bases: TGTGCCAGCAGTTTATTAAGGGGAAGCAATCAGCCCCAGCATTTT. This codes for CASSLLRGSNQPQHF.

The rearrangement uses TRBV7-9 and TRBJ2-2; perhaps TRBD2 as D (5 bases). Germline CDR1 is SEHNR and CDR2 is FQNEAQ (reference sequence). The CDR3 has 15 amino acids. Trimming took 1 base from V and 6 from J, leaving 12 bases between them. In DNA form, the CDR3 reads TGTGCCAGCAGCTTAGTCCTCGGGGATCCCGGGGAGCTGTTTTTT. Translation: CASSLVLGDPGELFF. Variable domain in full (rest from reference TRBV7-9 and TRBJ2-2): DTGVSQNPRHKITKRGQNVTFRCDPISEHNRLYWYRQTLGQGPEFLTYFQNEAQLEKSRLLSDRFSAERPKGSFSTLEIQRTEQGDSAMYLCASSLVLGDPGELFFGEGSRLTVL.

V usage is TRBV27 and J usage is TRBJ2-1; D unclear. Germline V gives CDR1 MNHEY, CDR2 SMNVEV (reference sequence). The CDR3 has 12 amino acids. V was shortened by 4 bases and J by 8 bases, with 9 bases between the two germline ends. The CDR3 nucleotides are TGTGCCAGCAGTTCGTATCCCGATGAGCAGTTCTTC. It codes for CASSSYPDEQFF.

CDR3 region: CASSPLRGGRDTQYF. The CDR3 DNA follows: TGCGCCAGCAGCCCGTTGCGGGGGGGCAGAGATACGCAGTATTTT. V usage is TRBV5-1 and J usage is TRBJ2-3; 9 bases fit TRBD2. J gave up 5 bases and V 4 bases, and 8 bases lay outside the gene matches. Germline CDR1 is SGHRS and CDR2 is YFSETQ. There are 15 residues in the CDR3.

This clone was observed once. V usage is TRBV10-3 and J usage is TRBJ2-7; no definite D call. Germline CDR1 and CDR2: ENHRY and SYGVKD. Trimming stripped 2 bases from V and 7 bases from J, with 12 bases between. The CDR3 spans 13 residues. The CDR3 nucleotides are TGTGCCATCAGTGAGCCGAGGTTTCGGGAGCAGTACTTC. Residues: CAISEPRFREQYF.

In DNA, the CDR3 is TGCGCCAGCAGCCAGGGGGTTGAGACCCAGTACTTC. It yields the protein CASSQGVETQYF. The chain has TRBV5-1 and TRBJ2-5, with 7 bases identical to TRBD1. The CDR3 is 12 residues long. After removal of 4 bases from V and 5 bases from J, the junction contained 2 bases not matched to a gene. Per germline, CDR1 SGHRS and CDR2 YFSETQ.

Here the CDR3 DNA reads TGTGCCAGCAGTTTTACAGGGAGTAACCCCGGGGAGCTGTTTTTT. Protein product: CASSFTGSNPGELFF. The chain couples TRBV6-5 to TRBJ2-2; tentatively, D is TRBD1 (6 bases). V was pared by 4 bases and J by 6 bases, with 15 bases between. Germline V gene data show CDR1 as MNHEY and CDR2 as SVGAGI. This CDR3 comprises 15 residues.

This chain connects TRBV4-2 to TRBJ2-7; perhaps TRBD2 as D (5 bases). The germline V gene encodes CDR1 LGHNA and CDR2 YNFKEQ. Between the trimmed V and J ends, which lost 1 base and 1 base, there was a span of 11 bases. CDR3 length equals 15 residues. The CDR3 region is CASSQADSASYEQYF. The CDR3, as DNA: TGTGCCAGCAGCCAAGCGGATAGCGCGTCCTACGAGCAGTACTTC.

V usage is TRBV5-1 and J usage is TRBJ1-4, with a tentative D call TRBD1 (5 bases). Germline values: CDR1 SGHRS, CDR2 YFSETQ. The CDR3 runs to 14 residues. The germline V and J ends were trimmed by 2 bases and 6 bases, with 11 bases remaining between them. The CDR3 region is CASSFRGGDEKLFF. The CDR3 DNA is TGCGCCAGCAGCTTCCGGGGAGGGGATGAAAAACTGTTTTTT. Together with reference TRBV5-1 and TRBJ1-4, the CDR3 gives the full variable domain: KAGVTQTPRYLIKTRGQQVTLSCSPISGHRSVSWYQQTPGQGLQFLFEYFSETQRNKGNFPGRFSGRQFSNSRSEMNVSTLELGDSALYLCASSFRGGDEKLFFGSGTQLSVL.

This CDR3 reads CSALQEWPYEQYF. The CDR3 DNA reads TGCAGCGCCCTACAGGAGTGGCCCTACGAGCAGTACTTC. The V and J genes are TRBV29-1 and TRBJ2-7; a weak D match, TRBD1 (5 bases). V lost 7 bases and J lost 2, with 15 bases in between. CDR3 length: 13 residues. Germline assignment: CDR1 SQVTM and CDR2 ANQGSEA.

The V call is TRBV5-1, the J call TRBJ1-1, with D perhaps TRBD1 (5 bases). The CDR3 covers 13 residues. The V gene lost 0 bases and the J gene lost 3 bases, with 6 bases spanning the gap. Looked up from germline, CDR1 is SGHRS and CDR2 is YFSETQ. CDR3 residues: CASSLVGDTEAFF. The CDR3 coding sequence is TGCGCCAGCAGCTTGGTAGGGGACACTGAAGCTTTCTTT.

This clone was seen a handful of times. The gene calls are TRBV7-2 and TRBJ2-7; 10 bases are a match to TRBD1. Germline V lookup: CDR1 SGHTA, CDR2 FQGNSA. CDR3 length: 17 residues. V was pared by 0 bases and J by 2 bases, with 7 bases of the junction left unmatched. The CDR3 DNA reads TGTGCCAGCAGCTTAGCAGCCGGGACAGGGGATCCCTACGAGCAGTACTTC. It encodes CASSLAAGTGDPYEQYF.

The V and J genes are TRBV7-2 and TRBJ2-5; D is uncertain. V was cut by 5 bases and J by 1 base, with 14 bases left in between. Germline V gene sequence: CDR1 SGHTA, CDR2 FQGNSA. The CDR3 covers 15 residues. DNA of the CDR3: TGTGCCAGCAGCCCACGCCGCGGTCCCCAAGAGACCCAGTACTTC. It translates to CASSPRRGPQETQYF.

This clone was picked up a small number of times. This chain links TRBV3-1 (or the pseudogene TRBV3-2) with TRBJ1-5; D is ambiguous. The CDR3 consists of 14 residues. Trimming took off 4 bases at V and 2 bases at J, with 9 bases between the two ends. Per germline, CDR1 LGHDT and CDR2 YNNKEL (reference sequence). The CDR3 DNA reads as TGTGCCAGCAGCCTAATGAGTGGCAATCAGCCCCAGCATTTT. Translation: CASSLMSGNQPQHF.

This chain connects TRBV6-1 to TRBJ2-3, with TRBD2 as a possible D gene (5 bases). CDR3 length: 16 residues. Germline CDR1 reads MNHNS; CDR2 reads SASEGT. V was clipped by 6 bases and J by 0 bases, with 16 bases between them. CDR3 nucleotides: TGTGCCAGCAGAGAACGGGGAGAGCTTAGCACAGATACGCAGTATTTT. Encoded protein: CASRERGELSTDTQYF.

V gene TRBV11-1 combines with J gene TRBJ2-7; D is possibly TRBD1 (6 bases). Germline V gene lookup returns CDR1 SGHAT and CDR2 FQDESV (reference sequence). CDR3 length equals 12 residues. V gave up 5 bases and J gave up 4 bases, with 9 bases separating them. CDR3 sequence: CASSRTVYEQYF. The CDR3 bases are TGTGCCAGCAGCCGGACAGTGTACGAGCAGTACTTC.

The DNA for the CDR3 is TGTGCCAGCAGTCGTGACACCCGCAATCAGCCCCAGCATTTT. This sequence encodes CASSRDTRNQPQHF. The V and J genes are TRBV7-9 and TRBJ1-5, with D uncertain. Germline CDR1 reads SEHNR; CDR2 reads FQNEAQ (reference sequence). The CDR3 has 14 amino acids. The V end was cut by 6 bases, the J end by 2 bases, with 11 bases between.

J is TRBJ1-2 and V is TRBV6-1; D is perhaps TRBD1 (6 bases). The V gene's germline CDR1 is MNHNS and CDR2 SASEGT. Between the trimmed V and J ends, which lost 1 base and 4 bases, there was a span of 7 bases. The CDR3 is made up of 13 amino acids. DNA for the CDR3: TGTGCCAGCAGTGAAGGACAGGTCTATGGCTACACCTTC. Its translation: CASSEGQVYGYTF.

This sequence joins TRBV12-3 or TRBV12-4 and TRBJ1-2; tentatively, D is TRBD1 (5 bases). V was clipped by 8 bases and J by 6 bases, with 7 bases between them. The CDR3 extends over 10 amino acids. CDR3: CASLGDGYTF. DNA for the CDR3: TGTGCCAGCCTAGGGGATGGCTACACCTTC.

This clone was counted a single time. V gene TRBV5-6 combines with J gene TRBJ2-3, with D possibly TRBD2 on 6 matching bases. The CDR3 is made up of 15 amino acids. The V end lost 1 base, the J end lost 1 base, and 10 bases lay between the germline ends. Germline V gene data show CDR1 as SGHDT and CDR2 as YYEEEE. CDR3 protein: CASSLRLAGTDTQYF. CDR3 nucleotide sequence: TGTGCCAGCAGCTTGAGGTTAGCGGGCACAGATACGCAGTATTTT.

The table lists this clone with a count of one. The V and J genes are TRBV28 and TRBJ2-7; 8 bases fit TRBD1. Germline CDR1 is MDHEN and CDR2 is SYDVKM. CDR3 length: 14 residues. After removal of 6 bases from V and 3 bases from J, the junction contained 7 bases not matched to a gene. In DNA form, the CDR3 reads TGTGCCAGCAGGCCGGGACAGGTGGGCTACGAGCAGTACTTC. This gives the protein CASRPGQVGYEQYF.

V gene TRBV25-1 combines with J gene TRBJ1-1, with a possible D match to TRBD1 (5 bases). Trimming left V 1 base short and J 5 bases short, with 11 bases between. Per the germline V gene, CDR1 is MGHDK and CDR2 is SYGVNS. The CDR3 is 14 amino acids. The CDR3 sequence is CASSEFGGRTEAFF. For the CDR3, the DNA is TGTGCCAGCAGTGAATTCGGGGGAAGGACTGAAGCTTTCTTT.